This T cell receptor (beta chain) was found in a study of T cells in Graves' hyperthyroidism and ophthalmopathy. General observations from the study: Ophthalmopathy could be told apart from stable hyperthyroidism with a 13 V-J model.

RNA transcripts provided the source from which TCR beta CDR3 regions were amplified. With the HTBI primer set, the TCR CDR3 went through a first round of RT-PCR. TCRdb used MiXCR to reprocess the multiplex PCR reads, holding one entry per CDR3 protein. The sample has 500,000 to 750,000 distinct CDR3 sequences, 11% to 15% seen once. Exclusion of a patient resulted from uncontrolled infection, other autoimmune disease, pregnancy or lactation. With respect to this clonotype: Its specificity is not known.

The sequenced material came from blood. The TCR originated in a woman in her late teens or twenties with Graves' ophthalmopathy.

CDR3 nucleotide sequence: TGTGCCAGCTCACCAAACAGTGATCAGCCCCAGCATTTT. This gives the protein CASSPNSDQPQHF. The chain couples TRBV18 to TRBJ1-5; D ambiguous. Germline V lookup: CDR1 KGHSH, CDR2 LQKENI. Trimming stripped 2 bases from V and 5 bases from J, with 7 bases between. The CDR3 has 13 amino acids.